This TCR beta chain was recorded in a study of long-term antiretroviral therapy in people with HIV. Study-level points and caveats: Upon ART, diversity increased but remained lower than transplant donor controls. From the mid-2000s to the late 2010s, blood was obtained, possibly while participants received older ART regimens.

Germline assignment: CDR1 SGHVS and CDR2 FNYEAQ. The CDR3 contains 15 residues. The V and J ends lost 1 base and 2 bases respectively, with 12 bases between them. Points on this clone: Its antigen is still unknown.

Runs used v3.0 of the immunoSEQ assay and were done at survey level. TCRdb's table, derived via immunoSEQ multiplex PCR, lists solely in-frame clones and lacks some. The table has 35,000 or so clones, approximately 85% seen once; the top ten hold more than 9%. The sequence was collected from a man between 18 and 35 years old with HIV. The sample here was unsorted PBMCs, taken 2.2 years after starting antiretroviral therapy. The chain joins TRBV7-6 to TRBJ2-7; possible D gene TRBD1, 6 bases. The CDR3 reads CASSLGQGFPYEQYF. For the CDR3, the DNA is TGTGCCAGCAGCTTAGGGCAGGGGTTTCCCTACGAGCAGTACTTC.